A single sample is the source of the 13 T cell receptor beta chains below, sequenced in a study of T cell responses to AZD1222 COVID-19 vaccine. This table comes from immunoSEQ multiplex PCR, and its TCRdb copy is limited to in-frame clones, with some not included. The repertoire holds some 120,000 clones, with 90% as singletons. The specimen comprised peripheral blood, sampled on day 0 of AZD1222 vaccination. These receptors were taken from an adult in good health.

The V call is TRBV28, the J call TRBJ2-6, with a weak D call TRBD1 (5 bases). CDR3 length equals 15 residues. Germline CDR1 reads MDHEN; CDR2 reads SYDVKM. Deletions cut 5 bases from V and 0 bases from J, with 8 bases between. DNA for the CDR3: TGTGCCAGCAGTATGGACACCTCTGGGGCCAACGTCCTGACTTTC. Translation: CASSMDTSGANVLTF.

The chain couples TRBV24-1 to TRBJ2-7; weak D call: TRBD2 (6 bases). The length of the CDR3 is 17 residues. V lost 3 bases and J 7 bases, leaving 24 bases between the germline ends. Germline values: CDR1 KGHDR, CDR2 SFDVKD. The CDR3 here is CATSDPGSAGLLSEQYF. For the CDR3, the DNA is TGTGCCACCAGTGATCCCGGATCGGCGGGACTCCTATCGGAGCAGTACTTC.

Only one count was recorded for this clone. The rearrangement joins TRBV5-1 to TRBJ2-3; maybe TRBD2 (5 bases). This CDR3 region has 14 residues. Germline CDR1 and CDR2: SGHRS and YFSETQ. V lost 4 bases to trimming and J lost 3 bases, with 12 bases between them. CDR3 DNA: TGCGCCAGCAGCCGCCTCAGAGGGACAGATACGCAGTATTTT. Amino acid sequence: CASSRLRGTDTQYF.

The chain uses TRBV5-6 and TRBJ2-1, with D perhaps being TRBD1 or TRBD2 (6 bases each). The V and J ends lost 4 bases and 7 bases respectively, with 18 bases between them. Germline V CDR1 and CDR2: SGHDT, YYEEEE. The CDR3 is 15 residues long. The CDR3 reads CASSPWGARRNEQFF. The DNA for the CDR3 is TGTGCCAGCAGCCCGTGGGGGGCGCGGAGGAATGAGCAGTTCTTC. Full variable domain (rest looked up from reference TRBV5-6 and TRBJ2-1): DAGVTQSPTHLIKTRGQQVTLRCSPKSGHDTVSWYQQALGQGPQFIFQYYEEEERQRGNFPDRFSGHQFPNYSSELNVNALLLGDSALYLCASSPWGARRNEQFFGPGTRLTVL.

CDR3 amino acids: CASSRSGANVLTF. Here the CDR3 DNA reads TGTGCCAGCAGTCGCTCTGGGGCCAACGTCCTGACTTTC. The rearrangement uses TRBV7-9 and TRBJ2-6; D remains ambiguous. The CDR3 has 13 residues. Germline-derived CDR1 and CDR2 are SEHNR and FQNEAQ (reference sequence). V gave up 6 bases and J gave up 0 bases, with 3 bases separating them.

In its sample, this clone ranks as medium-sized (0.01 to 0.1%). The chain couples TRBV11-2 to TRBJ2-7; no definite D call. V shed 0 bases and J shed 3 bases, with 3 bases lying between them. CDR3 length: 12 amino acids. Germline V gene lookup returns CDR1 SGHAT and CDR2 FQNNGV. The CDR3: CASSLDYYEQYF. The CDR3 DNA sequence: TGTGCCAGCAGCTTAGATTACTACGAGCAGTACTTC. The full variable domain, in which reference TRBV11-2 and TRBJ2-7 provide the parts outside the CDR3, is EAGVAQSPRYKIIEKRQSVAFWCNPISGHATLYWYQQILGQGPKLLIQFQNNGVVDDSQLPKDRFSAERLKGVDSTLKIQPAKLEDSAVYLCASSLDYYEQYFGPGTRLTVT.

V is TRBV3-1 (or the pseudogene TRBV3-2) and J is TRBJ1-1, with D perhaps TRBD1 (5 bases). V was trimmed by 2 bases and J by 4 bases, leaving 8 bases between them. Germline CDR1 reads LGHDT; CDR2 reads YNNKEL (reference sequence). The CDR3 sequence is 13 residues long. Here the CDR3 DNA reads TGTGCCAGCAGCCAAAGGGGTAGCACTGAAGCTTTCTTT. The encoded protein is CASSQRGSTEAFF.

V usage is TRBV28 and J usage is TRBJ1-4; D is possibly TRBD1 (5 bases). Looked up from germline, CDR1 is MDHEN and CDR2 is SYDVKM. The CDR3 is 12 residues long. Trimming stripped 5 bases from V and 5 bases from J, with 6 bases between. CDR3 amino acids: CASSGGNEKLFF. The DNA for the CDR3 is TGTGCCAGCAGTGGGGGAAATGAAAAACTGTTTTTT.

This sequence joins TRBV10-3 and TRBJ2-3; 8 bases fit TRBD2. Unmatched junction bases numbered 8, after V lost 2 bases and J lost 4 bases. Looked up from germline, CDR1 is ENHRY and CDR2 is SYGVKD. This CDR3 is built from 16 residues. CDR3 in amino acids: CAISENWAGGADTQYF. The DNA for the CDR3 is TGTGCCATCAGTGAGAATTGGGCGGGAGGTGCAGATACGCAGTATTTT.

V is TRBV5-4 and J is TRBJ2-7; D not resolved. V lost 2 bases, J lost 2 bases, and 8 bases lay in between. CDR1 and CDR2 from the germline V gene are SGHNT and YYREEE (reference sequence). The CDR3 spans 13 residues. The CDR3 DNA follows: TGTGCCAGCAGCTTCCCCGGAGCCTACGAGCAGTACTTC. This gives the protein CASSFPGAYEQYF.

This clone was recorded once. The chain uses TRBV28 and TRBJ2-1, with D perhaps matching TRBD2 (5 bases). The CDR3 has 17 residues. Germline V CDR1 and CDR2: MDHEN, SYDVKM. Between the trimmed V and J ends, which lost 4 bases and 5 bases, there was a span of 21 bases. DNA for the CDR3: TGTGCCAGCAGTTCCTACAGTGCGCCCAGCGGCCACAATGAGCAGTTCTTC. The encoded protein is CASSSYSAPSGHNEQFF.

This sequence joins TRBV4-3 and TRBJ2-7; weak D call: TRBD1 (5 bases). CDR1 is LGHNA and CDR2 is YSLEER in the germline V gene. The CDR3 loop spans 15 amino acids. V lost 0 bases and J lost 3, with 12 bases in between. The CDR3 spells CASSQDSAGHYEQYF. The CDR3 DNA reads as TGCGCCAGCAGCCAAGATTCGGCAGGGCACTACGAGCAGTACTTC.

The chain carries TRBV5-1 and TRBJ1-1, with no clear D. Trimming removed 6 bases at V and 1 base at J, with 10 bases between. CDR1 and CDR2 (germline): SGHRS, YFSETQ. This CDR3 has 13 amino acids. CDR3 amino acids: CASTRAANTEAFF. In DNA, the CDR3 is TGCGCCAGCACCCGGGCGGCGAACACTGAAGCTTTCTTT. Filled out from reference TRBV5-1 and TRBJ1-1, the complete variable domain reads KAGVTQTPRYLIKTRGQQVTLSCSPISGHRSVSWYQQTPGQGLQFLFEYFSETQRNKGNFPGRFSGRQFSNSRSEMNVSTLELGDSALYLCASTRAANTEAFFGQGTRLTVV.